Sequencing of this T cell receptor beta chain was carried out in a study of blood T cell repertoires in COVID-19. Profiled with immunoSEQ multiplex PCR; TCRdb holds only in-frame clones, not every one. The table shows 130,000 to 150,000 clones, with 75% to 85% occurring only once. The junction had 8 bases not matched to a gene; V was cut back by 3 bases and J by 4 bases. The CDR3 sequence is 14 residues long. CDR1 is SQVTM and CDR2 is ANQGSEA in the germline V gene. This sequence was found in a woman aged 45-59 years with acute or convalescent COVID-19. What was sequenced was peripheral blood. V is TRBV29-1 and J is TRBJ1-2; 7 positions match TRBD1. The CDR3 reads CSVDRRDRSYGYTF. CDR3 coding DNA: TGCAGCGTTGATCGCCGGGACAGATCCTATGGCTACACCTTC.